One and the same sample provided the 32 T cell receptor beta chains below, sequenced in a study of T cells in narcolepsy. Sequencing used immunoSEQ multiplex PCR; TCRdb keeps in-frame clones, though not all of them. Of about 35,000 clones in the sample, 80% are singletons; the top ten hold 0.85% to 1.2%. The sample taken for sequencing was memory (CD45RA-) CD4+ T cells from blood. These receptors were collected from a human donor in good health.

V gene TRBV15 combines with J gene TRBJ2-3; D is ambiguous. There are 13 residues in the CDR3. Germline CDR1 reads LNHNV; CDR2 reads YYDKDF (reference sequence). Trimming took 5 bases from V and 4 from J, leaving 10 bases between them. The CDR3 loop is CATSHYFADTQYF. The CDR3 DNA reads as TGTGCCACCAGCCACTATTTTGCAGATACGCAGTATTTT.

V usage is TRBV13 and J usage is TRBJ2-2; 11 nucleotides agree with TRBD1. CDR1 is PRHDT, CDR2 FYEKMQ, per germline (reference sequence). The CDR3 loop spans 16 amino acids. V was pared by 5 bases and J by 5 bases, with 7 bases of the junction left unmatched. Written as DNA, the CDR3 is TGTGCCAGCAGCCCCTCGGGACAGGGGGATACCGGGGAGCTGTTTTTT. Translating gives CASSPSGQGDTGELFF. The full variable domain, rest sourced from reference TRBV13 and TRBJ2-2, is AAGVIQSPRHLIKEKRETATLKCYPIPRHDTVYWYQQGPGQDPQFLISFYEKMQSDKGSIPDRFSAQQFSDYHSELNMSSLELGDSALYFCASSPSGQGDTGELFFGEGSRLTVL.

The chain has TRBV28 and TRBJ2-6; perhaps TRBD1 as D (6 bases). From germline, CDR1 is MDHEN and CDR2 SYDVKM. Trimming removed 6 bases from V and 0 bases from J, with 9 bases in between. This CDR3 has 15 amino acids. In DNA, the CDR3 is TGTGCCAGCAGCTGGACAGTCTCTGGGGCCAACGTCCTGACTTTC. This codes for CASSWTVSGANVLTF.

The chain has TRBV5-6 and TRBJ1-2; D is ambiguous. V was pared by 4 bases and J by 4 bases, with 11 bases between. CDR3 length: 13 residues. Germline V lookup: CDR1 SGHDT, CDR2 YYEEEE. This chain's CDR3 is CASSEVGPYGYTF. In DNA, the CDR3 is TGTGCCAGCAGCGAGGTGGGTCCCTATGGCTACACCTTC.

The V gene is TRBV21-1, the J gene TRBJ1-6; the listed D gene, TRBD1, was not tested against the DNA. TRBV21-1 is annotated as a pseudogene. The CDR3 sequence is 11 residues long. The DNA for the CDR3 is TGTGCCAGCAGCAGACACGTACCCCTCCACTTT. It codes for CASSRHVPLHF.

This chain links TRBV5-1 with TRBJ2-5; 9 bases align to TRBD2. This CDR3 comprises 17 residues. Per the germline V gene, CDR1 is SGHRS and CDR2 is YFSETQ. V shed 3 bases, J shed 2 bases, and the junction held 11 bases outside the gene matches. The CDR3 here is CASSSSGRPWVQETQYF. DNA for the CDR3: TGCGCCAGCAGCTCGAGCGGGAGGCCCTGGGTACAAGAGACCCAGTACTTC.

The chain couples TRBV7-3 to TRBJ1-1; no clear D gene. From germline, CDR1 is SGHTA and CDR2 FQGTGA. The CDR3 length is 14 residues. V was cut by 3 bases and J by 8 bases, with 16 bases left in between. CDR3 nucleotide sequence: TGTGCCAGCAGCTTTAGGACGACCCGGCTGGAAGCTTTCTTT. Protein: CASSFRTTRLEAFF.

This chain links TRBV30 with TRBJ1-1; D unresolved. V lost 3 bases, J lost 2 bases, and 10 bases lay in between. The CDR3 loop spans 13 amino acids. CDR1 GTSNPN and CDR2 SVGIG come from the germline V gene (reference sequence). CDR3 in amino acids: CAWSAAANTEAFF. The CDR3 DNA reads as TGTGCCTGGAGCGCTGCAGCAAACACTGAAGCTTTCTTT.

The V call is TRBV10-2, the J call TRBJ2-7, with TRBD2 matching 13 bases. The V segment lost 4 bases and the J segment 6 bases; nucleotides outside the gene matches: 15. Germline V gives CDR1 WSHSY, CDR2 SAAADI. The length of the CDR3 is 18 residues. CDR3 bases: TGCGCCAGCAGTGGAGCCTGGACTAGCGGGAGACCCACGGGCGAGCAGTACTTC. Encoded protein: CASSGAWTSGRPTGEQYF.

This chain connects TRBV6-8 to TRBJ2-5, with D unclear. With 5 bases removed from V and 0 bases from J, the gap between germline ends came to 16 bases. Germline values: CDR1 MNHGY, CDR2 SAAAGT. There are 16 residues in the CDR3. CDR3 DNA sequence: TGTGCCAGCAGTCGATCTACGTCAAAGCACCAAGAGACCCAGTACTTC. Its protein product is CASSRSTSKHQETQYF.

This chain joins TRBV7-6 and TRBJ2-5; 7 bases map to TRBD1. V gave up 3 bases and J gave up 7 bases; unmatched junction bases: 8. This CDR3 is built from 14 residues. Germline V gene data show CDR1 as SGHVS and CDR2 as FNYEAQ. CDR3 in amino acids: CASSLGDSELTQYF. The CDR3 DNA reads as TGTGCCAGCAGCTTGGGGGACAGTGAGTTGACCCAGTACTTC.

The chain has TRBV15 and TRBJ1-2; D remains unclear. The germline gives CDR1 LNHNV, CDR2 YYDKDF (reference sequence). The CDR3 length is 12 residues. V lost 8 bases to trimming and J lost 3 bases, with 10 bases between them. The CDR3 DNA sequence: TGTGCCACCCGTAAGGATTACTATGGCTACACCTTC. It yields the protein CATRKDYYGYTF.

The rearrangement uses TRBV15 and TRBJ1-1, with 9 bases aligning to TRBD1. The germline V gene has CDR1 LNHNV and CDR2 YYDKDF (reference sequence). J lost 6 bases, V lost 5 bases, and 10 bases had no gene match. The length of the CDR3 is 15 residues. The CDR3 sequence: CATSHRGRQSPEAFF. CDR3 DNA: TGTGCCACCAGCCACAGGGGGCGTCAGAGCCCTGAAGCTTTCTTT.

The genes are TRBV7-2 and TRBJ2-7; D gene uncertain. The V gene lost 1 base and the J gene lost 4 bases, with 5 bases spanning the gap. Germline V gene data show CDR1 as SGHTA and CDR2 as FQGNSA. This CDR3 spans 12 amino acids. The CDR3 nucleotides are TGTGCCAGCAGCTTAGTCGAATACGAGCAGTACTTC. Residues: CASSLVEYEQYF.

The CDR3 sequence: CASSYTAASGSTEAFF. CDR3 in DNA: TGTGCCAGCAGTTACACGGCAGCCTCTGGGAGCACTGAAGCTTTCTTT. The rearrangement uses TRBV6-5 and TRBJ1-1; D uncertain. This CDR3 has 16 residues. The germline V gene has CDR1 MNHEY and CDR2 SVGAGI. V lost 2 bases and J lost 4, with 17 bases in between.

J is TRBJ1-5 and V is TRBV18; D possibly corresponds to TRBD1 (6 bases). Trimming removed 1 base at V and 6 bases at J, with 13 bases between. The CDR3 totals 15 residues. Germline V gives CDR1 KGHSH, CDR2 LQKENI. CDR3: CASSPRGQGSQPQHF. The CDR3 nucleotides are TGTGCCAGCTCACCACGAGGCCAGGGGAGTCAGCCCCAGCATTTT. Together with reference TRBV18 and TRBJ1-5, the CDR3 gives the full variable domain: NAGVMQNPRHLVRRRGQEARLRCSPMKGHSHVYWYRQLPEEGLKFMVYLQKENIIDESGMPKERFSAEFPKEGPSILRIQQVVRGDSAAYFCASSPRGQGSQPQHFGDGTRLSIL.

The V gene is TRBV19, the J gene TRBJ2-3, with D perhaps matching TRBD1 (6 bases). The germline V gene encodes CDR1 LNHDA and CDR2 SQIVND (reference sequence). The CDR3 totals 13 residues. Trimming shortened V by 6 bases and J by 3 bases, and 10 bases separated the two germline ends. CDR3 amino acids: CASRKQGTDTQYF. CDR3 coding DNA: TGTGCCAGTAGGAAACAGGGAACAGATACGCAGTATTTT.

The CDR3 spells CASSERQGRVTEAFF. The CDR3 bases are TGTGCCAGCAGTGAGAGACAGGGACGGGTCACTGAAGCTTTCTTT. The rearrangement joins TRBV6-6 to TRBJ1-1, with 7 bases that match TRBD1. The CDR3 spans 15 residues. V dropped 5 bases and J dropped 4; count of bases not matched to a gene: 10. Germline loops: CDR1 MNHNY, CDR2 SVGAGI (reference sequence).

The J gene is TRBJ2-7, the V gene TRBV20-1; no firm D call. The V gene lost 6 bases and the J gene lost 2 bases, with 8 bases spanning the gap. The CDR3 is 11 residues long. Germline assignment: CDR1 DFQATT and CDR2 SNEGSKA (reference sequence). CDR3 protein: CSAEFTYEQYF. DNA for the CDR3: TGCAGTGCCGAATTCACCTACGAGCAGTACTTC.

The chain couples TRBV5-6 to TRBJ2-7; 8 bases line up with TRBD1. CDR3 size: 15 residues. Germline lookup yields CDR1 SGHDT and CDR2 YYEEEE. The ends lost 4 bases at V and 5 bases at J; junction bases unmatched: 11. CDR3 in amino acids: CASSNTRTGRNEQYF. DNA for the CDR3: TGTGCCAGCAGCAATACCCGGACAGGGAGGAACGAGCAGTACTTC.

This sequence joins TRBV7-6 and TRBJ2-1; tentative D call: TRBD2 (5 bases). The CDR3 covers 14 residues. Germline loops: CDR1 SGHVS, CDR2 FNYEAQ. Between the trimmed V and J ends, which lost 8 bases and 4 bases, there was a span of 15 bases. CDR3 coding DNA: TGTGCCAGCGGAGGCCTAGCTGGGTACAATGAGCAGTTCTTC. Translating it yields CASGGLAGYNEQFF.

J is TRBJ1-1 and V is TRBV19; 9 nucleotides agree with TRBD1. Looked up from germline, CDR1 is LNHDA and CDR2 is SQIVND (reference sequence). CDR3 length: 15 residues. V trimming: 4 bases; J trimming: 3 bases; junction bases outside the gene matches: 6. The CDR3 here is CASSTGTGWDTEAFF. CDR3 coding DNA: TGTGCCAGTAGTACCGGGACAGGGTGGGACACTGAAGCTTTCTTT.

The V gene is TRBV27, the J gene TRBJ1-2; TRBD1 aligns across 9 bases. From germline, CDR1 is MNHEY and CDR2 SMNVEV (reference sequence). Germline trimming cut 6 bases from V and 5 bases from J; bases unmatched to any gene: 4. This CDR3 has 13 residues. Here the CDR3 DNA reads TGTGCCAGCAGATTAGACAGGGGGTATGGCTACACCTTC. Its protein is CASRLDRGYGYTF.

This chain joins TRBV5-4 and TRBJ2-2; TRBD2 agrees at 13 bases. In germline, CDR1 is SGHNT, CDR2 YYREEE (reference sequence). The ends lost 5 bases at V and 8 bases at J; junction bases unmatched: 9. This CDR3 is 16 amino acids long. CDR3 residues: CASSSGLAGAAGELFF. The CDR3 nucleotides read TGTGCCAGCAGTTCTGGACTAGCGGGAGCTGCGGGGGAGCTGTTTTTT.

This chain uses TRBV7-9 with TRBJ2-2; the D gene could be TRBD1 or TRBD2 (5 bases each). Germline V lookup: CDR1 SEHNR, CDR2 FQNEAQ (reference sequence). The CDR3 runs to 13 residues. Trimming pared 5 bases from V and 4 bases from J, leaving 8 bases between. The CDR3 spells CASSRGATGELFF. The CDR3 nucleotides are TGTGCCAGCAGCCGAGGGGCCACCGGGGAGCTGTTTTTT. The complete variable domain, with remaining parts taken from reference TRBV7-9 and TRBJ2-2, reads DTGVSQNPRHKITKRGQNVTFRCDPISEHNRLYWYRQTLGQGPEFLTYFQNEAQLEKSRLLSDRFSAERPKGSFSTLEIQRTEQGDSAMYLCASSRGATGELFFGEGSRLTVL.

J is TRBJ2-4 and V is TRBV2, with a weak D call TRBD2 (6 bases). This CDR3 spans 15 amino acids. V was shortened by 3 bases and J by 3 bases, with 12 bases between the two germline ends. CDR1 and CDR2 (germline): SNHLY, FYNNEI. CDR3 DNA sequence: TGTGCCAGCAGTGAGGAGGGTTTAGGCAAAAACATTCAGTACTTC. Translating it yields CASSEEGLGKNIQYF.

The chain is built from TRBV5-5 and TRBJ2-1; possible D gene TRBD2, 6 bases. CDR1 and CDR2 (germline): SGHKS, YYEKEE (reference sequence). V shed 2 bases and J shed 3 bases, with 15 bases lying between them. This CDR3 region has 16 residues. The CDR3 loop is CASSLRIRRGYNEQFF. DNA of the CDR3: TGTGCCAGCAGCTTACGGATTAGGAGGGGCTACAATGAGCAGTTCTTC.

As concerns this clone: At the DNA level, this CDR3 is encoded by other sequences in the same sample as well. This chain uses TRBV20-1 with TRBJ2-1; D is unclear. Germline values: CDR1 DFQATT, CDR2 SNEGSKA (reference sequence). V lost 2 bases, J lost 8 bases, and 7 bases lay in between. The CDR3 has 11 residues. CDR3 protein: CSARLVHEQFF. CDR3 sequence (DNA): TGCAGTGCTAGACTTGTTCATGAGCAGTTCTTC.

This sequence joins TRBV27 and TRBJ1-5; 8 nucleotides line up with TRBD1. J was trimmed by 7 bases and V by 5 bases; bases with no gene match: 10. The CDR3 consists of 15 residues. Looked up from germline, CDR1 is MNHEY and CDR2 is SMNVEV (reference sequence). The CDR3 region has the DNA TGTGCCAGCAGTCCCCGGGGGCAGGGGGCACAGCCCCAGCATTTT. Amino acids: CASSPRGQGAQPQHF.

The rearrangement links TRBV5-1 to TRBJ1-5, with TRBD1 as a possible D gene (6 bases). The V end lost 7 bases, the J end lost 6 bases, and 20 bases lay between the germline ends. CDR3 length: 15 amino acids. The germline gives CDR1 SGHRS, CDR2 YFSETQ. In nucleotides, the CDR3 is TGCGCCAGCTCCCCTGGGCCGGGGGCCAGTCAGCCCCAGCATTTT. It is translated as CASSPGPGASQPQHF.

This clone came up a few times. This chain joins TRBV6-5 and TRBJ2-2; TRBD1 matches at 10 bases. The junction had 3 bases not matched to a gene; V was cut back by 6 bases and J by 5 bases. The CDR3 contains 14 residues. Germline CDR1 and CDR2: MNHEY and SVGAGI. The CDR3 nucleotides are TGTGCCAGCAGAAGGGACAGGGGTACCGGGGAGCTGTTTTTT. Translating gives CASRRDRGTGELFF.

The chain combines TRBV19 with TRBJ2-1; D remains ambiguous. CDR3 length: 13 amino acids. The V gene's germline CDR1 is LNHDA and CDR2 SQIVND (reference sequence). V was cut by 3 bases and J by 2 bases, with 5 bases left in between. The CDR3 DNA reads TGTGCCAGTAGTATCAACACCTACAATGAGCAGTTCTTC. Translating gives CASSINTYNEQFF.